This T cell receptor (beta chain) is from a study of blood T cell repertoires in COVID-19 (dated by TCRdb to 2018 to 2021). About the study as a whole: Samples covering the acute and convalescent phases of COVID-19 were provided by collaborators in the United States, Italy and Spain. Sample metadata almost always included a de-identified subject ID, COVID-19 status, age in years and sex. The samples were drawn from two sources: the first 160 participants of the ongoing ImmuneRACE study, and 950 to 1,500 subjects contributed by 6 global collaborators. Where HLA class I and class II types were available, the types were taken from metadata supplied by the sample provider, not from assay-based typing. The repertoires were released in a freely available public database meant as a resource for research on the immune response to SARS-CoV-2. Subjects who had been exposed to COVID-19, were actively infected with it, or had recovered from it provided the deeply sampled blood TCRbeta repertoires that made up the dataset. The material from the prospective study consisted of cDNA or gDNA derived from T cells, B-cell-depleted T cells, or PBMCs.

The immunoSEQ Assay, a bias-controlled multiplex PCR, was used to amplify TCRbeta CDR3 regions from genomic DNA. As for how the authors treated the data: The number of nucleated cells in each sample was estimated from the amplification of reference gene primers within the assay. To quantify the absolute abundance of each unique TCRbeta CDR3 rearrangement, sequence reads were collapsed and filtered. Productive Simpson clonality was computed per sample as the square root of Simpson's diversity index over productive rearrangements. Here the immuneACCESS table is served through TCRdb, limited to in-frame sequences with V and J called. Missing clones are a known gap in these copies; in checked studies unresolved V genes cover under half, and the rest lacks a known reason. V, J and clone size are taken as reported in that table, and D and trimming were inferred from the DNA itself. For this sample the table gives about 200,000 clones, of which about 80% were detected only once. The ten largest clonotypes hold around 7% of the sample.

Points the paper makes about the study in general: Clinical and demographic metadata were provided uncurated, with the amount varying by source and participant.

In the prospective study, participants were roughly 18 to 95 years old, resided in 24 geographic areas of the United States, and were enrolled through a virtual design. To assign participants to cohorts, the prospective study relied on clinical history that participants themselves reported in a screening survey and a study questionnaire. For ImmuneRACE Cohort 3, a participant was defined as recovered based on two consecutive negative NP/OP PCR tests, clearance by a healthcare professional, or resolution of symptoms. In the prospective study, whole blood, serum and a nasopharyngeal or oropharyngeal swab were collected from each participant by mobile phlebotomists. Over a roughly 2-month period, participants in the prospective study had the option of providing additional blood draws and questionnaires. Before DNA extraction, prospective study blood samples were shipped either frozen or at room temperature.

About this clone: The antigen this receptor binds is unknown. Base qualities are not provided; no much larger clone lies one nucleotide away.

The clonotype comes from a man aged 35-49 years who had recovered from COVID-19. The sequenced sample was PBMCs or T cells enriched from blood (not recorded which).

The CDR3 protein: CASARTRLAEETQYF. The bases are TGTGCCAGCGCAAGGACTCGACTAGCGGAAGAGACCCAGTACTTC. In this chain, TRBV6-5 is recombined with TRBJ2-5, and 9 junctional nucleotides match TRBD2. V trim: 8 bases; J trim: 3 bases; unmatched bases: 10. The CDR3 goes from the cysteine to the phenylalanine over 15 residues. Left in the record is the CDR3 DNA by itself, 45 bases read in frame from the first base. The germline V gene encodes CDR1 MNHEY and CDR2 SVGAGI.